This is a list of T cell receptor beta chains from one sample in a study of cytomegalovirus exposure and HLA in healthy donors. Assay: immunoSEQ multiplex PCR; the TCRdb copy retains only in-frame clones and omits some. The table lists about 120,000 clones, with 3% to 4.5% in the top ten. Sequencing was done on a sample of PBMCs. All receptors come from a man younger than 35 in good health and CMV-seronegative. The conserved cysteine and the conserved F or W are not part of the CDR3 here. Each record gives: J gene, D gene, V gene, CDR3 protein. The D gene is left open where the match is weak.

TRBJ2-7 - TRBV10-1 ASSPGRGPFSLKQY
TRBJ2-5 TRBD2 TRBV11-2 ASSLRLAGVQETQY
TRBJ1-4 TRBD1 TRBV5-1 ASSSGQGAGGLF
TRBJ2-1 - TRBV7-9 ASSLSDGGSEQF
TRBJ2-3 TRBD2 TRBV2 ASKLRETDTQY
TRBJ1-1 - TRBV28 ASSYQAGGLNTEAF
TRBJ2-3 - TRBV5-8 ASSLSQADTQY
TRBJ2-3 - TRBV6-5 ASRWTTSTDTQY
TRBJ1-1 - TRBV5-8 APDTHTEAF
TRBJ2-5 TRBD2 TRBV2 ASGSGGEETQY
TRBJ2-7 TRBD1 TRBV5-1 ASSFGTGGYEQY
TRBJ2-1 TRBD2 TRBV10-3 ATSGLAGGEVEQF
TRBJ1-2 TRBD1 TRBV6-1 ASSLDRGTNYGYT
TRBJ1-2 TRBD1 TRBV9 ASSVTGQGYGYT
TRBJ1-2 - TRBV6-1 ASSAAGDGYGYT
TRBJ2-7 TRBD1 TRBV5-1 ASSLGGGQGIEQY
TRBJ2-3 - TRBV19 ASSMGSPDTQY
TRBJ2-1 - TRBV7-9 ASRRAAEQF
TRBJ2-7 - TRBV25-1 ASSDSWTRTYEQY
TRBJ1-2 - TRBV28 ASSTESISGYT
TRBJ1-2 - TRBV7-4 ASSRRDTTSRYT
TRBJ1-1 TRBD1 TRBV5-5 ASSSWTGGGSAF
TRBJ2-4 TRBD1 TRBV6-1 AYGGTGLRQY
TRBJ1-5 TRBD1 TRBV18 ASSLTGKSNQPQH
TRBJ1-5 TRBD1 TRBV6-4 ASRIQGLRQPQH
TRBJ2-3 TRBD1 TRBV10-3 AISERTGKTGDTQY
TRBJ1-4 - TRBV9 ASSHGVVQGVNEKLF
TRBJ1-1 - TRBV11-2 ASSPDADTEAF
TRBJ1-1 - TRBV11-3 ASSLTVNTEAF
TRBJ1-2 - TRBV9 ASSVEVGAVDGYGYT
TRBJ1-2 TRBD1 TRBV6-5 ASSPLTGEGGYT
TRBJ1-2 - TRBV29-1 SADPGGLRGYT
TRBJ1-6 - TRBV5-1 ASSGGDLEGSPLH
TRBJ2-5 - TRBV25-1 ASSEFRGLGETQY
TRBJ1-2 - TRBV7-2 ASSPQGYNGYT
TRBJ2-7 TRBD1 TRBV2 ASSWDSSYEQY
TRBJ2-7 - TRBV30 AWIKGGGMVREQY
TRBJ2-2 - TRBV12-5 ASGRLGGARTGELF
TRBJ2-1 - TRBV30 AWNLMSPGNEQF
TRBJ2-7 TRBD1 TRBV30 AWSVNRGSYEQY
TRBJ2-5 - TRBV6-5 ASSYSGGPGTQY
TRBJ2-4 - TRBV21-1 ASSKEVAGATAKNIQY
TRBJ2-7 - TRBV6-5 ASSYAGRDEQY
TRBJ1-4 - TRBV9 ASSVGFRGGDNEKLF
TRBJ2-4 TRBD2 TRBV19 ATMGLAGGFFQNIQY
TRBJ1-3 - TRBV2 ASSVWGVTANSGNTIY
TRBJ1-5 - TRBV18 ASSPRQQGLNQPQH
TRBJ1-6 TRBD1 TRBV6-6 ASSFRDRDNSPLH